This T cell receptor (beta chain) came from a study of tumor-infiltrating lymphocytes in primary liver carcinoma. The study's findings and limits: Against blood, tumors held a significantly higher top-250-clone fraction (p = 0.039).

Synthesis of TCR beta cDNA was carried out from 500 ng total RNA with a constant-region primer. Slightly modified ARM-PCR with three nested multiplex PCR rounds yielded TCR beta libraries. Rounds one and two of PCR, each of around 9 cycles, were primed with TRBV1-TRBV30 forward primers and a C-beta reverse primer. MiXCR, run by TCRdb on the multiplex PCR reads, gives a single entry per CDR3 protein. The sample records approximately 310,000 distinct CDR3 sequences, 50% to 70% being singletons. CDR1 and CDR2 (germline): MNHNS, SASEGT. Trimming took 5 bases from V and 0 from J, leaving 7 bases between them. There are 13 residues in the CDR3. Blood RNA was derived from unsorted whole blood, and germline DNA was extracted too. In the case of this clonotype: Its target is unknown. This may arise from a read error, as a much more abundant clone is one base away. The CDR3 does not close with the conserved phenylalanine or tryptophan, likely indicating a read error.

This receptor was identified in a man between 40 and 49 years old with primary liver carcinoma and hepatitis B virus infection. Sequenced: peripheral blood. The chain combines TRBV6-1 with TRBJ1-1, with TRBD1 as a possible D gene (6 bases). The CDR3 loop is CASSQGMNTEAFL. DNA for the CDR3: TGTGCCAGCAGTCAGGGGATGAACACTGAAGCTTTCTTA.